These 27 T cell receptor beta chains were sequenced from one sample in a study of PD-L1 blockade in urothelial cancer. Time point meaning: pretreatment peripheral blood. The assay was immunoSEQ multiplex PCR, and TCRdb's table has in-frame clones only and misses some. The sample yields over 65,000 clones, 90% seen once. The starting material was PBMCs, obtained around atezolizumab (anti-PD-L1) treatment. All receptors derive from a man in his 70s with urothelial cancer.

The V call is TRBV2, the J call TRBJ1-5, with D possibly being TRBD1 (5 bases). Deletions cut 3 bases from V and 6 bases from J, with 9 bases between. Germline V CDR1 and CDR2: SNHLY, FYNNEI. The CDR3 has 13 residues. This CDR3 reads CASSDGTGQPQHF. CDR3 DNA sequence: TGTGCCAGCAGTGACGGGACTGGTCAGCCCCAGCATTTT.

V is TRBV27 and J is TRBJ2-4, with a weak D call TRBD1 (6 bases). The CDR3 is 18 amino acids. In germline, CDR1 is MNHEY, CDR2 SMNVEV (reference sequence). V was pared by 6 bases and J by 0 bases, with 21 bases between. CDR3 nucleotide sequence: TGTGCCAGCAGGCCCCCAGGGGTGAGGGGCCTAGCCAAAAACATTCAGTACTTC. As protein: CASRPPGVRGLAKNIQYF.

The chain has TRBV19 and TRBJ2-1; 8 nucleotides agree with TRBD2. V trimming: 5 bases; J trimming: 4 bases; junction bases outside the gene matches: 7. The V gene's germline CDR1 is LNHDA and CDR2 SQIVND (reference sequence). This CDR3 is built from 15 residues. The CDR3 loop is CASSLWREAYNEQFF. CDR3 coding DNA: TGTGCCAGTAGTCTGTGGCGGGAGGCGTACAATGAGCAGTTCTTC.

This chain connects TRBV6-6 to TRBJ1-1; D may be TRBD1 (5 bases). CDR1 MNHNY and CDR2 SVGAGI come from the germline V gene (reference sequence). The germline V and J ends were trimmed by 6 bases and 1 base, with 12 bases remaining between them. The CDR3 is 14 amino acids. For the CDR3, the DNA is TGTGCCAGCAGGAAGACAGACCGGAACACTGAAGCTTTCTTT. Protein: CASRKTDRNTEAFF.

This CDR3 reads CAGGFQGPQYF. For the CDR3, the DNA is TGTGCCGGAGGTTTTCAGGGGCCGCAGTACTTC. The chain joins TRBV2 to TRBJ2-7, with D possibly matching TRBD1 (6 bases). Germline-derived CDR1 and CDR2 are SNHLY and FYNNEI. V dropped 11 bases and J dropped 9 bases, with 17 bases sitting between them. CDR3 length: 11 residues.

J is TRBJ1-4 and V is TRBV27; possible D gene TRBD1, 5 bases. Between the trimmed V and J ends, which lost 2 bases and 8 bases, there was a span of 15 bases. Per the germline V gene, CDR1 is MNHEY and CDR2 is SMNVEV (reference sequence). The length of the CDR3 is 15 residues. CDR3 bases: TGTGCCAGCAGTTTACGGCGTCGCCAGGGCGAAAAACTGTTTTTT. The encoded protein is CASSLRRRQGEKLFF.

The chain recombines TRBV4-1 with TRBJ1-2; 10 bases align to TRBD1. The germline CDR1 and CDR2 sequences are MGHRA and YSYEKL. The junction had 12 bases not matched to a gene; V was cut back by 1 base and J by 1 base. The CDR3 runs 19 residues. The CDR3 DNA follows: TGCGCCAGCAGCCAAGGTTACGGGACAGGGGATAAAGGTAACTATGGCTACACCTTC. Its translation: CASSQGYGTGDKGNYGYTF.

The V gene is TRBV5-6, the J gene TRBJ2-1, with D possibly TRBD1 on 6 matching bases. The CDR3 has 13 amino acids. Germline V lookup: CDR1 SGHDT, CDR2 YYEEEE. The V gene lost 6 bases and the J gene lost 5 bases, with 12 bases spanning the gap. CDR3 in amino acids: CASTLDRNNEQFF. DNA for the CDR3: TGTGCCAGCACCCTCGACAGGAACAATGAGCAGTTCTTC.

The V gene is TRBV6-1, the J gene TRBJ2-7, with D perhaps TRBD1 (6 bases). The germline V gene encodes CDR1 MNHNS and CDR2 SASEGT. V lost 0 bases, J lost 2 bases, and 8 bases lay in between. The CDR3 spans 14 residues. CDR3 sequence: CASSEAGATYEQYF. For the CDR3, the DNA is TGTGCCAGCAGTGAAGCGGGGGCTACCTACGAGCAGTACTTC.

The rearrangement links TRBV7-9 to TRBJ2-3; 9 positions agree with TRBD1. This CDR3 is built from 16 residues. CDR1 and CDR2 (germline): SEHNR, FQNEAQ (reference sequence). V lost 7 bases to trimming and J lost 3 bases; unmatched junction nucleotides: 11. The CDR3 reads CASIRAGTGLTDTQYF. The CDR3 nucleotides read TGTGCCAGCATTCGGGCCGGGACAGGGTTGACAGATACGCAGTATTTT. The full variable domain, completed using reference TRBV7-9 and TRBJ2-3, is DTGVSQNPRHKITKRGQNVTFRCDPISEHNRLYWYRQTLGQGPEFLTYFQNEAQLEKSRLLSDRFSAERPKGSFSTLEIQRTEQGDSAMYLCASIRAGTGLTDTQYFGPGTRLTVL.

The rearrangement joins TRBV5-1 to TRBJ2-3; 7 nucleotides line up with TRBD1. Trimming removed 9 bases from V and 2 bases from J; junction bases left unmatched: 9. Per germline, CDR1 SGHRS and CDR2 YFSETQ. CDR3 size: 14 residues. DNA for the CDR3: TGCGCCACCTCGACAGGGTCTTACACAGATACGCAGTATTTT. Translated, it gives CATSTGSYTDTQYF.

In its sample, this clone was seen once. The rearrangement joins TRBV28 to TRBJ2-5; tentatively, D is TRBD2 (5 bases). Germline V gene sequence: CDR1 MDHEN, CDR2 SYDVKM. CDR3 length equals 14 residues. V dropped 3 bases and J dropped 4 bases, with 12 bases sitting between them. The CDR3 bases are TGTGCCAGCAGTTTCCCCGGGATGAGAGAGACCCAGTACTTC. It translates to CASSFPGMRETQYF.

J is TRBJ2-1 and V is TRBV11-2; 12 bases align to TRBD2. V lost 2 bases to trimming and J lost 4 bases; unmatched junction nucleotides: 6. The CDR3 loop spans 17 amino acids. CDR1 and CDR2 from the germline V gene are SGHAT and FQNNGV. The CDR3 nucleotides are TGTGCCAGCAGCTTATTACGACTAGCGGGAGTGTACAATGAGCAGTTCTTC. Translated: CASSLLRLAGVYNEQFF.

V gene TRBV18 combines with J gene TRBJ2-2, with a tentative D call TRBD2 (6 bases). CDR3 size: 15 residues. V lost 1 base to trimming and J lost 4 bases, with 10 bases between them. Looked up from germline, CDR1 is KGHSH and CDR2 is LQKENI. The CDR3 is CASSPQTSGTGELFF. The CDR3 nucleotides read TGTGCCAGCTCACCACAGACTAGTGGCACCGGGGAGCTGTTTTTT. Variable domain in full (rest from reference TRBV18 and TRBJ2-2): NAGVMQNPRHLVRRRGQEARLRCSPMKGHSHVYWYRQLPEEGLKFMVYLQKENIIDESGMPKERFSAEFPKEGPSILRIQQVVRGDSAAYFCASSPQTSGTGELFFGEGSRLTVL.

The V call is TRBV13, the J call TRBJ2-7; perhaps TRBD2 as D (6 bases). Germline lookup yields CDR1 PRHDT and CDR2 FYEKMQ (reference sequence). The CDR3 covers 12 residues. V was pared by 0 bases and J by 7 bases, with 7 bases between. The chain's CDR3 is CASSLGGSEQYF. CDR3 bases: TGTGCCAGCAGCTTAGGCGGGAGTGAGCAGTACTTC.

J is TRBJ2-7 and V is TRBV30; TRBD2 agrees at 10 bases. The CDR3 length is 16 residues. CDR1 is GTSNPN, CDR2 SVGIG, per germline (reference sequence). V shed 3 bases and J 9 bases; nucleotides not matched to a gene: 17. For the CDR3, the DNA is TGTGCCTGGAGGGACGAAAGAGCGGGGGGGATTAGGGGGCAGTACTTC. As protein: CAWRDERAGGIRGQYF.

The chain combines TRBV5-4 with TRBJ2-1, with a weak D call TRBD2 (6 bases). The V and J ends lost 5 bases and 7 bases respectively, with 19 bases between them. Germline V CDR1 and CDR2: SGHNT, YYREEE (reference sequence). This CDR3 contains 15 residues. In DNA, the CDR3 is TGTGCCAGCAGGCGCGGAGGAGGGCCGGGGAATGAGCAGTTCTTC. It yields the protein CASRRGGGPGNEQFF.

The chain joins TRBV28 to TRBJ2-7; possibly TRBD1 for D (6 bases). The CDR3 contains 16 residues. Trimming left V 3 bases short and J 4 bases short, with 19 bases between. Germline CDR1 MDHEN, CDR2 SYDVKM. CDR3 nucleotide sequence: TGTGCCAGCAGTTTGGGGGCTCAGGGAAGGGATTACGAGCAGTACTTC. Its protein is CASSLGAQGRDYEQYF.

The chain couples TRBV7-2 to TRBJ2-1; 7 bases match TRBD2. The V segment lost 5 bases and the J segment 9 bases; nucleotides outside the gene matches: 16. Germline V lookup: CDR1 SGHTA, CDR2 FQGNSA. The CDR3 runs to 16 residues. The DNA of the CDR3 is TGTGCCAGCAGCCAAGAGCGGGGCCGAGTTGGGGGTGAGCAGTTCTTC. Translated, it gives CASSQERGRVGGEQFF.

The chain recombines TRBV29-1 with TRBJ2-7; 8 bases map to TRBD1. The germline V gene encodes CDR1 SQVTM and CDR2 ANQGSEA. Trimming cost V 2 bases and J 6 bases; bases outside gene matches: 3. This CDR3 is built from 12 residues. The CDR3 DNA sequence: TGCAGCGTTGAACCGACAGGGGCCGAGCAGTACTTC. This codes for CSVEPTGAEQYF.

The table lists this clone with a count of one. The J gene is TRBJ2-7, the V gene TRBV6-5; 7 positions agree with TRBD1. CDR3 length: 15 amino acids. V lost 2 bases and J lost 3; bases outside the gene matches: 7. CDR1 is MNHEY and CDR2 is SVGAGI in the germline V gene. The CDR3 DNA reads TGTGCCAGCAGTTACAACCGGGACAGCATCTACGAGCAGTACTTC. Encoded protein: CASSYNRDSIYEQYF.

A single count supports this clone. V gene TRBV27 combines with J gene TRBJ2-3, with D perhaps TRBD2 (7 bases). CDR1 and CDR2 (germline): MNHEY, SMNVEV (reference sequence). Trimming stripped 4 bases from V and 2 bases from J, with 13 bases between. This CDR3 is 15 amino acids long. The CDR3 bases are TGTGCCAGCAGTTCGGGGGGCCGGAACACAGATACGCAGTATTTT. It codes for CASSSGGRNTDTQYF.

This chain links TRBV2 with TRBJ2-1; 12 nucleotides match TRBD2. This CDR3 is built from 17 residues. Germline CDR1 SNHLY, CDR2 FYNNEI. The junction had 3 bases not matched to a gene; V was cut back by 1 base and J by 2 bases. The CDR3 DNA reads TGTGCCAGCAGTGAAGTTCGACTAGCGGGAGCCTACAATGAGCAGTTCTTC. This codes for CASSEVRLAGAYNEQFF.

V is TRBV9 and J is TRBJ2-7, with D possibly TRBD1 on 6 matching bases. The CDR3 is 16 amino acids. The germline V gene has CDR1 SGDLS and CDR2 YYNGEE. The ends were cut back, 2 bases at V and 3 bases at J, with 18 bases in the middle. The CDR3 sequence: CASSVQHDRPLYEQYF. CDR3 coding DNA: TGTGCCAGCAGCGTCCAACACGACAGGCCCCTCTACGAGCAGTACTTC.

This chain uses TRBV27 with TRBJ1-5; perhaps TRBD1 as D (6 bases). Trimming took 6 bases from V and 4 from J, leaving 19 bases between them. This CDR3 has 16 amino acids. Germline CDR1 is MNHEY and CDR2 is SMNVEV (reference sequence). The DNA of the CDR3 is TGTGCCAGCAGACTACGCTTAGCAGGGGAAAATCAGCCCCAGCATTTT. Amino acids: CASRLRLAGENQPQHF.

The chain carries TRBV7-8 and TRBJ2-7; D is perhaps TRBD2 (5 bases). This CDR3 is 14 amino acids long. The germline V gene has CDR1 SGHVS and CDR2 FQNEAQ. The V end was cut by 0 bases, the J end by 6 bases, with 12 bases between. CDR3 loop: CASSLARPGVEQYF. Here the CDR3 DNA reads TGTGCCAGCAGCTTAGCAAGGCCCGGGGTCGAGCAGTACTTC.

This clone showed up just once. This chain links TRBV14 with TRBJ1-2, with TRBD1 matching over 9 bases. The V gene's germline CDR1 is SGHDN and CDR2 FVKESK. The CDR3 has 19 amino acids. With 0 bases clipped from V and 0 bases from J, the junction kept 11 bases outside the gene matches. CDR3 in amino acids: CASSQDVGTGLSPNYGYTF. The CDR3 bases are TGTGCCAGCAGCCAAGATGTTGGGACAGGGCTTTCCCCTAACTATGGCTACACCTTC.